A selection of T cell receptor beta chains follows, all from one sample in a study of identical twins. TCRdb reanalysed the 5' RACE reads using MiXCR and keeps one entry per CDR3 protein. The table lists some 560,000 distinct CDR3 sequences, more than 9% of them singletons. The sample was also linked to a second study, of yellow fever vaccine responses in identical twins.

The sample comprised PBMCs. These receptor sequences come from a woman aged 18-29 years in good health. The CDR3 runs from the conserved cysteine through the conserved F or W. D genes are given only for firm matches. The size entry is marked missing in some rows and otherwise reads once, few, many or a size class.

d_call j_call v_call clone_size cdr3_aa cdr3_nt
TRBD1 TRBJ2-7 TRBV10-3 many CAIRPGTGSYEQYF TGTGCCATCAGGCCCGGGACAGGGTCCTACGAGCAGTACTTC
NA TRBJ2-7 TRBV3-1 NA CASSQQDREQYF TGTGCCAGCAGCCAACAGGATCGCGAGCAGTACTTC
TRBD2 TRBJ2-5 TRBV20-1 NA CSARPLAGPVQETQYF TGCAGTGCTAGGCCACTAGCGGGACCCGTACAAGAGACCCAGTACTTC
TRBD2 TRBJ2-7 TRBV6-1 few CASSQTYSGFEQYF TGTGCCAGCAGTCAAACGTATAGCGGGTTCGAGCAGTACTTC
TRBD2 TRBJ2-1 TRBV6-5 NA CASSLSGLAEYNEQFF TGTGCCAGCAGTTTATCGGGACTAGCGGAATACAATGAGCAGTTCTTC
TRBD2 TRBJ2-7 TRBV29-1 NA CSVEGTSPQTHEQYF TGCAGCGTTGAAGGGACTAGTCCCCAGACCCACGAGCAGTACTTC
NA TRBJ2-3 TRBV24-1 many CATSDAGQPTDTQYF TGTGCCACCAGTGATGCGGGACAGCCCACAGATACGCAGTATTTT
TRBD1 TRBJ2-1 TRBV6-6 NA CASRRQGEGEQFF TGTGCCAGCAGGAGACAGGGCGAGGGTGAGCAGTTCTTC
TRBD2 TRBJ2-7 TRBV4-2 NA CASSQPSGTSSYEQYF TGTGCCAGCAGCCAGCCATCCGGGACTAGCAGCTACGAGCAGTACTTC
TRBD2 TRBJ2-1 TRBV28 few CASSLLGSGGGGEQFF TGTGCCAGCAGTTTATTGGGTAGCGGGGGGGGAGGTGAGCAGTTCTTC
NA TRBJ2-5 TRBV11-2 NA CASSLTRWDLFRETQYF TGTGCCAGCAGCTTGACTAGATGGGATCTCTTTAGGGAGACCCAGTACTTC
NA TRBJ1-4 TRBV18 NA CASSPPELSGQLNEKLFF TGTGCCAGCTCACCACCGGAATTGAGCGGACAACTAAATGAAAAACTGTTTTTT
NA TRBJ1-1 TRBV3-1 many CASSQGEAVEAFF TGTGCCAGCAGCCAAGGGGAGGCGGTGGAAGCTTTCTTT
TRBD1 TRBJ2-7 TRBV5-1 few CASSLVGTGANEQYF TGCGCCAGCAGCTTGGTTGGGACAGGGGCGAACGAGCAGTACTTC
NA TRBJ2-1 TRBV21-1 few CASSKRQGNYNEQFF TGTGCCAGCAGCAAACGCCAGGGGAACTACAATGAGCAGTTCTTC
NA TRBJ2-3 TRBV6-4 NA CASSDGALTQYF TGTGCCAGCAGTGACGGGGCCCTTACGCAGTATTTT
TRBD2 TRBJ2-3 TRBV7-2 few CASSWRTSGTDTQYF TGTGCCAGCAGCTGGAGGACTAGCGGCACAGATACGCAGTATTTT
NA TRBJ2-1 TRBV3-1 NA CASSQDTGNEQFF TGTGCCAGCAGCCAAGATACTGGCAATGAGCAGTTCTTC
TRBD2 TRBJ2-2 TRBV5-1 many CASSLQAGGTGELFF TGCGCCAGCAGCTTGCAAGCGGGAGGAACCGGGGAGCTGTTTTTT
NA TRBJ2-5 TRBV12-3/TRBV12-4 NA CASSLMAGLGETQYF TGTGCCAGCAGTTTAATGGCAGGGTTAGGGGAGACCCAGTACTTC
NA TRBJ2-3 TRBV24-1 many CATSDPAGDTQYF TGTGCCACCAGTGACCCAGCGGGAGATACGCAGTATTTT
NA TRBJ1-1 TRBV6-1 many CASRGNQDTEAFF TGTGCCAGCAGGGGAAATCAGGACACTGAAGCTTTCTTT